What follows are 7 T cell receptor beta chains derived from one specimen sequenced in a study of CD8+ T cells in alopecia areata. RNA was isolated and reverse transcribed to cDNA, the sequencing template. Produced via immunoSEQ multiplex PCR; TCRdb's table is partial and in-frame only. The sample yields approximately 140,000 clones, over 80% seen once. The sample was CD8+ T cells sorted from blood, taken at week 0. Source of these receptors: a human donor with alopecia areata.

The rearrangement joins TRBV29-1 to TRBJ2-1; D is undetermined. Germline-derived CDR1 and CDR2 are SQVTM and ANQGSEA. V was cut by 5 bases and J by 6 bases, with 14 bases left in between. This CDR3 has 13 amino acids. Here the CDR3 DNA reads TGCAGCGTTCACGTGGTTCAAATCAATGAGCAGTTCTTC. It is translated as CSVHVVQINEQFF.

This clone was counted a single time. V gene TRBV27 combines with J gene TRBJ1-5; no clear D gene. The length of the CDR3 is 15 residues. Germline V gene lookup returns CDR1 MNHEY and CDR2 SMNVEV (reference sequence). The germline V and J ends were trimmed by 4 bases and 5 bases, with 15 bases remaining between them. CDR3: CASSSWASGYQPQHF. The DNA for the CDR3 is TGTGCCAGCAGTTCCTGGGCATCGGGGTATCAGCCCCAGCATTTT.

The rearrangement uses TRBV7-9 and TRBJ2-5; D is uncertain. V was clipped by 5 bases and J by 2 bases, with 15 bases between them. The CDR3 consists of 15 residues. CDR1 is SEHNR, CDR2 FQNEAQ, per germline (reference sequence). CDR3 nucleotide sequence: TGTGCCAGCAGCCCCCCTCTGGGCCCACAAGAGACCCAGTACTTC. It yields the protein CASSPPLGPQETQYF.

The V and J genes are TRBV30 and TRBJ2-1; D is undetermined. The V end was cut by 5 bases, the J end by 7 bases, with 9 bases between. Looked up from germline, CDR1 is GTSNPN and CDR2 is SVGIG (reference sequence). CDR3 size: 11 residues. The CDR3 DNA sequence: TGTGCCTGGCTTCTAGAGAATGAGCAGTTCTTC. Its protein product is CAWLLENEQFF.

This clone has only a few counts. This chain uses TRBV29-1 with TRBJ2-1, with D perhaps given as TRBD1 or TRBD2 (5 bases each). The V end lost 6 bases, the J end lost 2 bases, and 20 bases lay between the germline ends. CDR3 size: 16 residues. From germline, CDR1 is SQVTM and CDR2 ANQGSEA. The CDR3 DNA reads TGCAGCGTGGAAAAGGCCGGGACGCAAGCCTACAATGAGCAGTTCTTC. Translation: CSVEKAGTQAYNEQFF.

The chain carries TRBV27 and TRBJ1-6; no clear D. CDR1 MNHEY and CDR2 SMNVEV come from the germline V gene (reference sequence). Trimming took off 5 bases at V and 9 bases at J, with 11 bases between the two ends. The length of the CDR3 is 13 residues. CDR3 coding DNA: TGTGCCAGCAGTACGGGCCCTTCTTCACCCCTCCACTTT. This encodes CASSTGPSSPLHF.

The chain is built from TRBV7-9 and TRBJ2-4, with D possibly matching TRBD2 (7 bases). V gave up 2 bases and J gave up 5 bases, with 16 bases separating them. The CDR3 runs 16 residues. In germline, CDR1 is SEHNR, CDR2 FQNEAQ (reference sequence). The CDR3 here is CASSLLRGGSQNIQYF. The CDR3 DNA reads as TGTGCCAGCAGCTTACTCCGCGGGGGCTCCCAAAACATTCAGTACTTC.